This T cell receptor beta chain was sequenced for a study of blood T cell repertoires in COVID-19. Germline V CDR1 and CDR2: GTSNPN, SVGIG (reference sequence). This CDR3 is built from 15 residues. The ends were cut back, 0 bases at V and 7 bases at J, with 15 bases in the middle. Per the study methods: From reference gene primer amplification, estimates of nucleated cell counts were derived. The table came from immunoSEQ multiplex PCR; TCRdb's copy has only in-frame clones and leaves some out. For V, J and clone size, that table is used; D and trimming come from the DNA. The sample consists of some 65,000 clones, roughly 77% of them appearing once.

The chain links TRBV30 to TRBJ1-4; a weak D match, TRBD1 (5 bases). This clonotype originated in a human donor in a cohort sampled during active COVID-19. The specimen was peripheral blood. The CDR3 is CAWSVRGRPVEKLFF. In DNA form, the CDR3 reads TGTGCCTGGAGTGTACGGGGGAGGCCGGTTGAAAAACTGTTTTTT.